A selection of T cell receptor beta chains follows, all from one sample in a study of cytomegalovirus exposure and HLA in healthy donors. TCRdb's table, derived via immunoSEQ multiplex PCR, lists solely in-frame clones and lacks some. The sample contains about 110,000 clones, less than 80% of which appear only once. Sequenced material: PBMCs. These receptors were collected from a man aged 25 to 40 in good health and CMV-seropositive. The CDR3 runs from the conserved cysteine through the conserved F or W. Fields, in order: CDR3 DNA, CDR3 protein, clone size, J gene, D gene, V gene. The D gene is left open where the match is weak. Expanded clones get a size class; other rows say once, few or many, or leave the size out.

CDR3nt: TGTGCCAGCAGCTTAGAGGGCAGGGTTGGCGAGCAGTACTTC
CDR3aa: CASSLEGRVGEQYF
abundance: few
j_gene: TRBJ2-7
d_gene: -
v_gene: TRBV11-2

CDR3nt: TGTGCCAGCAGCCTGGACAGGACCACAGATACGCAGTATTTT
CDR3aa: CASSLDRTTDTQYF
abundance: -
j_gene: TRBJ2-3
d_gene: TRBD1
v_gene: TRBV7-9

CDR3nt: TGTGCCAGCAGCTCATGGGACAGGGGAGTCCCCTACGAGCAGTACTTC
CDR3aa: CASSSWDRGVPYEQYF
abundance: -
j_gene: TRBJ2-7
d_gene: TRBD1
v_gene: TRBV5-4

CDR3nt: TGTGCCAGCAGCCAAGGGAGATTGAACACTGAAGCTTTCTTT
CDR3aa: CASSQGRLNTEAFF
abundance: once
j_gene: TRBJ1-1
d_gene: -
v_gene: TRBV7-8

CDR3nt: TGCAGCGTTGAAGGGGGTCGGAGGGGTTCGGTGTATAATACGCAGTATTTT
CDR3aa: CSVEGGRRGSVYNTQYF
abundance: -
j_gene: TRBJ2-3
d_gene: -
v_gene: TRBV29-1

CDR3nt: TGCGCCAGCAGCTGGGAGGGAGAAGCTTTCTTT
CDR3aa: CASSWEGEAFF
abundance: -
j_gene: TRBJ1-1
d_gene: -
v_gene: TRBV5-1

CDR3nt: TGTGCCAGCAGTGAAGGTGTAGAGGGGGCGGACACCGGGGAGCTGTTTTTT
CDR3aa: CASSEGVEGADTGELFF
abundance: -
j_gene: TRBJ2-2
d_gene: TRBD1
v_gene: TRBV6-4

CDR3nt: TGTGCCAGCAGTTACCGGTACGAGCAGTACTTC
CDR3aa: CASSYRYEQYF
abundance: -
j_gene: TRBJ2-7
d_gene: -
v_gene: TRBV6-5

CDR3nt: TGCGCCAGCAGCCAAGCGGGACTAGCGGGGGTCGGGGCCAACGTCCTGACTTTC
CDR3aa: CASSQAGLAGVGANVLTF
abundance: -
j_gene: TRBJ2-6
d_gene: TRBD2
v_gene: TRBV4-1

CDR3nt: TGTGCCAGCAGCTCTACAGGTCTTAACTATGGCTACACCTTC
CDR3aa: CASSSTGLNYGYTF
abundance: -
j_gene: TRBJ1-2
d_gene: -
v_gene: TRBV5-4

CDR3nt: TGTGCCAGCAGGGACAGGGGATCAACTGAAGCTTTCTTT
CDR3aa: CASRDRGSTEAFF
abundance: -
j_gene: TRBJ1-1
d_gene: TRBD1
v_gene: TRBV2

CDR3nt: TGTGCCAGCTCACCGGGGCCCGCCTATGGCTACACCTTC
CDR3aa: CASSPGPAYGYTF
abundance: -
j_gene: TRBJ1-2
d_gene: -
v_gene: TRBV18

CDR3nt: TGTGCCAGCAGCTTAGATCCCCCGGGGTTTCTGAGCACAGATACGCAGTATTTT
CDR3aa: CASSLDPPGFLSTDTQYF
abundance: -
j_gene: TRBJ2-3
d_gene: -
v_gene: TRBV11-3

CDR3nt: TGTGCCAGCAGCTTGGCACACAGGGCGAACACTGAAGCTTTCTTT
CDR3aa: CASSLAHRANTEAFF
abundance: few
j_gene: TRBJ1-1
d_gene: -
v_gene: TRBV5-4

CDR3nt: TGTGCCAGCAGCTCAATCAGGGGAATGAAGGACTATGGCTACACCTTC
CDR3aa: CASSSIRGMKDYGYTF
abundance: -
j_gene: TRBJ1-2
d_gene: -
v_gene: TRBV11-2

CDR3nt: TGTGCCAGCAGCTTAGCGTCGAACAGTCCGTTTTTC
CDR3aa: CASSLASNSPFF
abundance: few
j_gene: TRBJ1-2
d_gene: -
v_gene: TRBV7-9

CDR3nt: TGTGCCAGCAGCCTACCGGGACAGCCCTACGAGCAGTACTTC
CDR3aa: CASSLPGQPYEQYF
abundance: -
j_gene: TRBJ2-7
d_gene: TRBD1
v_gene: TRBV7-9

CDR3nt: TGTGCCAGCAGCAAATGGAGGTTAAGCACCGGGGAGCTGTTTTTT
CDR3aa: CASSKWRLSTGELFF
abundance: -
j_gene: TRBJ2-2
d_gene: -
v_gene: TRBV21-1

CDR3nt: TGTGCCAGCAGCTCCGGGACAGGGGGGTTAGAGACCCAGTACTTC
CDR3aa: CASSSGTGGLETQYF
abundance: -
j_gene: TRBJ2-5
d_gene: TRBD1
v_gene: TRBV7-9

CDR3nt: TGTGCCAGCAGCTTGGGGGGAGACTATGGCTACACCTTC
CDR3aa: CASSLGGDYGYTF
abundance: few
j_gene: TRBJ1-2
d_gene: -
v_gene: TRBV5-6

CDR3nt: TGTGCCAGCACCGTCATGGGAGAAGAGACCCAGTACTTC
CDR3aa: CASTVMGEETQYF
abundance: -
j_gene: TRBJ2-5
d_gene: -
v_gene: TRBV25-1

CDR3nt: TGTGCCAGCAGCACGACAGGGGCCCGCAATCAGCCCCAGCATTTT
CDR3aa: CASSTTGARNQPQHF
abundance: -
j_gene: TRBJ1-5
d_gene: TRBD1
v_gene: TRBV7-8

CDR3nt: TGCGCCAGCAGCGGGGTTAGCGCCGGGGAGCTGTTTTTT
CDR3aa: CASSGVSAGELFF
abundance: -
j_gene: TRBJ2-2
d_gene: -
v_gene: TRBV5-1

CDR3nt: TGCGCCAGCAGCCCGGACGGGGTCTTCTATGGCTACACCTTC
CDR3aa: CASSPDGVFYGYTF
abundance: -
j_gene: TRBJ1-2
d_gene: -
v_gene: TRBV5-1

CDR3nt: TGTGCCAGCAGCTTGGACAGAGCCTACGAGCAGTACTTC
CDR3aa: CASSLDRAYEQYF
abundance: -
j_gene: TRBJ2-7
d_gene: -
v_gene: TRBV11-2

CDR3nt: TGCGCCAGCAGCCAAGAATGGGGGGGGGCGAGGACCGGGGAGCTGTTTTTT
CDR3aa: CASSQEWGGARTGELFF
abundance: -
j_gene: TRBJ2-2
d_gene: -
v_gene: TRBV4-1

CDR3nt: TGTGCCTGGGTTACCCAGGGTCAGGAGCTTTATGGCTACACCTTC
CDR3aa: CAWVTQGQELYGYTF
abundance: -
j_gene: TRBJ1-2
d_gene: -
v_gene: TRBV30

CDR3nt: TGTGCCAGCAGTAGGCGAGGAACCCCAAACTATGGCTACACCTTC
CDR3aa: CASSRRGTPNYGYTF
abundance: -
j_gene: TRBJ1-2
d_gene: -
v_gene: TRBV14

CDR3nt: TGTGCCAGCAGCAGAAGCCGGACAGAGCCGAGGGAGACCCAGTACTTC
CDR3aa: CASSRSRTEPRETQYF
abundance: -
j_gene: TRBJ2-5
d_gene: -
v_gene: TRBV7-9

CDR3nt: TGTGCCAGCAGCTTCCCCCCTAGCGGGGGGGACACCGGGGAGCTGTTTTTT
CDR3aa: CASSFPPSGGDTGELFF
abundance: -
j_gene: TRBJ2-2
d_gene: TRBD2
v_gene: TRBV7-9

CDR3nt: TGTGCCAGCAGCTACGGGAGCGGGGGTACGCAGTATTTT
CDR3aa: CASSYGSGGTQYF
abundance: few
j_gene: TRBJ2-3
d_gene: TRBD2
v_gene: TRBV7-3

CDR3nt: TGTGCCATCAGATCCGGGACAGCCCCCCACGAGCAGTACTTC
CDR3aa: CAIRSGTAPHEQYF
abundance: -
j_gene: TRBJ2-7
d_gene: TRBD1
v_gene: TRBV10-3

CDR3nt: TGCGCCAGCAGCTTGGGTTCTGGGACAGGGCTCACTGAAGCTTTCTTT
CDR3aa: CASSLGSGTGLTEAFF
abundance: once
j_gene: TRBJ1-1
d_gene: TRBD1
v_gene: TRBV5-1

CDR3nt: TGTGCCAGCACTGCGGAGGATTACAATGAGCAGTTCTTC
CDR3aa: CASTAEDYNEQFF
abundance: -
j_gene: TRBJ2-1
d_gene: -
v_gene: TRBV2

CDR3nt: TGTGCCAGCACGATATACAGGGTGGACACCGGGGAGCTGTTTTTT
CDR3aa: CASTIYRVDTGELFF
abundance: -
j_gene: TRBJ2-2
d_gene: -
v_gene: TRBV5-8

CDR3nt: TGCGCCAGCAGCTTCGGACTGAGCGGGGACGAGCAGTTCTTC
CDR3aa: CASSFGLSGDEQFF
abundance: -
j_gene: TRBJ2-1
d_gene: TRBD2
v_gene: TRBV5-1

CDR3nt: TGTGCCAGCTCACCGTCAGAGACAGGGGCTGGAAACACCATATATTTT
CDR3aa: CASSPSETGAGNTIYF
abundance: -
j_gene: TRBJ1-3
d_gene: TRBD1
v_gene: TRBV18

CDR3nt: TGTGCCAGTAGTAGCGGCTCTATAGCCGGGGAGCTGTTTTTT
CDR3aa: CASSSGSIAGELFF
abundance: -
j_gene: TRBJ2-2
d_gene: -
v_gene: TRBV19

CDR3nt: TGTGCCAGCAGCCACGCCGCAGGGGGTCACTATGGCTACACCTTC
CDR3aa: CASSHAAGGHYGYTF
abundance: -
j_gene: TRBJ1-2
d_gene: TRBD1
v_gene: TRBV14

CDR3nt: TGTGCCAGCAGTCCAGCTACAGGGTATGGCTACACCTTC
CDR3aa: CASSPATGYGYTF
abundance: -
j_gene: TRBJ1-2
d_gene: -
v_gene: TRBV7-2

CDR3nt: TGTGCCAGCAGCTCCCCGGGACAGAGGGTTGGCTACACCTTC
CDR3aa: CASSSPGQRVGYTF
abundance: -
j_gene: TRBJ1-2
d_gene: TRBD1
v_gene: TRBV11-2

CDR3nt: TGTGCCAGCAGCTTTTCGGAGATTAATGAAAAACTGTTTTTT
CDR3aa: CASSFSEINEKLFF
abundance: -
j_gene: TRBJ1-4
d_gene: -
v_gene: TRBV7-9

CDR3nt: TGTGCCAGTAGTATTCCACTTCATAATCAGCCCCAGCATTTT
CDR3aa: CASSIPLHNQPQHF
abundance: -
j_gene: TRBJ1-5
d_gene: -
v_gene: TRBV19

CDR3nt: TGTGCCACCAGCAGAGGGGTTAGCGGGGGGGTTGGAGATACGCAGTATTTT
CDR3aa: CATSRGVSGGVGDTQYF
abundance: -
j_gene: TRBJ2-3
d_gene: TRBD2
v_gene: TRBV15

CDR3nt: TGTGCCAGCAGCTGGTGGCGGGGGGCTTCTATCGGGGAGCTGTTTTTT
CDR3aa: CASSWWRGASIGELFF
abundance: -
j_gene: TRBJ2-2
d_gene: TRBD2
v_gene: TRBV7-9